Listed below are T cell receptor beta chains from one sample, sequenced in a study of blood T cell repertoires in COVID-19. Assay used: immunoSEQ multiplex PCR; TCRdb lists only in-frame clones, some missing. In the table there are roughly 170,000 clones, 70% to 90% of which are singletons. The sequenced sample consisted of peripheral blood. Source of these receptors: a man between 65 and 85 years old with active or convalescent COVID-19. Both conserved end residues are part of each CDR3. The D gene is left open where the match is weak. Not all rows give a size; the values are once, few, many and, for expanded clones, a class.

v_gene: TRBV7-9
abundance: -
d_gene: -
j_gene: TRBJ2-5
CDR3nt: TGTGCCAGCAGCTTAATGGCCGTATCAGAGACCCAGTACTTC
CDR3aa: CASSLMAVSETQYF

v_gene: TRBV27
abundance: -
d_gene: -
j_gene: TRBJ1-1
CDR3nt: TGTGCCAGCAGTTTAAGCCCCCTGGGGCGGACTGAAGCTTTCTTT
CDR3aa: CASSLSPLGRTEAFF

v_gene: TRBV18
abundance: once
d_gene: -
j_gene: TRBJ1-2
CDR3nt: TGTGCCAGCTCACCGCAAGGTGGTCAGGGCAGCCATGGCTACACCTTC
CDR3aa: CASSPQGGQGSHGYTF

v_gene: TRBV6-1
abundance: -
d_gene: TRBD2
j_gene: TRBJ2-2
CDR3nt: TGTGCCAGCAGTGAAGTGTTAGGACTAGGGACCGGGGAGCTGTTTTTT
CDR3aa: CASSEVLGLGTGELFF

v_gene: TRBV9
abundance: -
d_gene: TRBD1
j_gene: TRBJ1-2
CDR3nt: TGTGCCAGCAGCGCCGGGGCGGGACAGGGGCCCTATGGCTACACCTTC
CDR3aa: CASSAGAGQGPYGYTF

v_gene: TRBV12-5
abundance: once
d_gene: TRBD1
j_gene: TRBJ1-1
CDR3nt: TGTGCTAGTACCACAGGGGATTTACGGAACACTGAAGCTTTCTTT
CDR3aa: CASTTGDLRNTEAFF

v_gene: TRBV6-2/TRBV6-3
abundance: -
d_gene: -
j_gene: TRBJ1-5
CDR3nt: TGTGCCAGCAGTTTAGCCGATCAGCCCCAGCATTTT
CDR3aa: CASSLADQPQHF

v_gene: TRBV5-1
abundance: -
d_gene: -
j_gene: TRBJ1-6
CDR3nt: TGCGCCAGCAGCTTGGCCCCCCCACTAAATTCACCCCTCCACTTT
CDR3aa: CASSLAPPLNSPLHF

v_gene: TRBV28
abundance: few
d_gene: TRBD1
j_gene: TRBJ1-5
CDR3nt: TGTGCCAGCAGTTCGAGACTCGCCCGGGACAGAACCTATCAGCCCCAGCATTTT
CDR3aa: CASSSRLARDRTYQPQHF

v_gene: TRBV25-1
abundance: -
d_gene: TRBD1
j_gene: TRBJ1-1
CDR3nt: TGTGCCAGCAGTGTAGGGGGCCGTCTGAACACTGAAGCTTTCTTT
CDR3aa: CASSVGGRLNTEAFF

v_gene: TRBV9
abundance: once
d_gene: -
j_gene: TRBJ1-2
CDR3nt: TGTGCCAGCAGCGTAGTAGCGGGGACCTATGGCTACACCTTC
CDR3aa: CASSVVAGTYGYTF

v_gene: TRBV5-1
abundance: once
d_gene: -
j_gene: TRBJ2-1
CDR3nt: TGCGCCAGCAGCTTGCAGCCGGGGGGCGCCTACAATGAGCAGTTCTTC
CDR3aa: CASSLQPGGAYNEQFF

v_gene: TRBV11-2
abundance: -
d_gene: TRBD1
j_gene: TRBJ1-2
CDR3nt: TGTGCCAGCAGCTTAGGACAGGGTACCGGCTACACCTTC
CDR3aa: CASSLGQGTGYTF

v_gene: TRBV28
abundance: -
d_gene: TRBD1
j_gene: TRBJ2-1
CDR3nt: TGTGCCAGCTGGGGACAGGTGCACAATGAGCAGTTCTTC
CDR3aa: CASWGQVHNEQFF

v_gene: TRBV28
abundance: -
d_gene: -
j_gene: TRBJ1-2
CDR3nt: TGTGCCAGCAGTTCAGGGCAGGGGAGCGTAGGCTACACCTTC
CDR3aa: CASSSGQGSVGYTF

v_gene: TRBV15
abundance: -
d_gene: -
j_gene: TRBJ1-2
CDR3nt: TGTGCCACCAGCAGAGATCAGGGACCGGCGGGAGGCTACACCTTC
CDR3aa: CATSRDQGPAGGYTF

v_gene: TRBV20-1
abundance: -
d_gene: -
j_gene: TRBJ2-1
CDR3nt: TGCAGTGCTACTCGGGGCAATGAGCAGTTCTTC
CDR3aa: CSATRGNEQFF

v_gene: TRBV28
abundance: once
d_gene: -
j_gene: TRBJ1-4
CDR3nt: TGTGCCAGCGCGGACACCAGGGTTTGGGAAAAACTGTTTTTT
CDR3aa: CASADTRVWEKLFF

v_gene: TRBV30
abundance: -
d_gene: -
j_gene: TRBJ1-1
CDR3nt: TGTGCCTGGAGTGGGGTGGCAGCGATAATGAACACTGAAGCTTTCTTT
CDR3aa: CAWSGVAAIMNTEAFF

v_gene: TRBV5-5
abundance: -
d_gene: -
j_gene: TRBJ1-3
CDR3nt: TGTGCCAGCAGCCCAGGGACACTCGGAAACACCATATATTTT
CDR3aa: CASSPGTLGNTIYF

v_gene: TRBV11-2
abundance: -
d_gene: TRBD1
j_gene: TRBJ1-4
CDR3nt: TGTGCCAGCAGCTTAGGGAGGACAGGGGTGTTTTTT
CDR3aa: CASSLGRTGVFF

v_gene: TRBV10-1
abundance: few
d_gene: TRBD1
j_gene: TRBJ2-4
CDR3nt: TGCGCCAGCAGCCGGGACAGGGAAAACATTCAGTACTTC
CDR3aa: CASSRDRENIQYF

v_gene: TRBV27
abundance: -
d_gene: TRBD2
j_gene: TRBJ2-2
CDR3nt: TGTGCCAGCAGGTCCCGGGGGGTGGACGGGGAGCTGTTTTTT
CDR3aa: CASRSRGVDGELFF

v_gene: TRBV7-2
abundance: -
d_gene: TRBD1
j_gene: TRBJ2-7
CDR3nt: TGTGCCAGCAGCTCCAACAGAGGACAGGGCGGCGAGCAGTACTTC
CDR3aa: CASSSNRGQGGEQYF

v_gene: TRBV7-8
abundance: -
d_gene: TRBD1
j_gene: TRBJ2-7
CDR3nt: TGTGCCAGCAGCGCCCCGACAGGGTCCGAGCAGTACTTC
CDR3aa: CASSAPTGSEQYF

v_gene: TRBV19
abundance: -
d_gene: -
j_gene: TRBJ2-3
CDR3nt: TGTGCCAGTAGTATGGGCATTATCTACACAGATACGCAGTATTTT
CDR3aa: CASSMGIIYTDTQYF

v_gene: TRBV20-1
abundance: -
d_gene: TRBD1
j_gene: TRBJ1-2
CDR3nt: TGCAGTGCTAGTAGGGACAGAACTAACTATGGCTACACCTTC
CDR3aa: CSASRDRTNYGYTF

v_gene: TRBV5-1
abundance: -
d_gene: -
j_gene: TRBJ1-1
CDR3nt: TGCGCCAGCGGAGACCCGAACACTGAAGCTTTCTTT
CDR3aa: CASGDPNTEAFF

v_gene: TRBV11-2
abundance: -
d_gene: -
j_gene: TRBJ1-4
CDR3nt: TGTGCCAGCAGCTTAGCCCCCGGCAGGCGAAATGAAAAACTGTTTTTT
CDR3aa: CASSLAPGRRNEKLFF

v_gene: TRBV7-8
abundance: -
d_gene: TRBD1
j_gene: TRBJ2-5
CDR3nt: TGTGCCAGCAGCTTCCACCGGGGGACAGGGAGAGAGACCCAGTACTTC
CDR3aa: CASSFHRGTGRETQYF

v_gene: TRBV11-2
abundance: -
d_gene: -
j_gene: TRBJ2-1
CDR3nt: TGTGCCAGCAGCTTAGATGGCCGAAATGAGCAGTTCTTC
CDR3aa: CASSLDGRNEQFF

v_gene: TRBV7-3
abundance: -
d_gene: -
j_gene: TRBJ2-2
CDR3nt: TGTGCCAGCAGCTGGCGGACCGGGGAGCTGTTTTTT
CDR3aa: CASSWRTGELFF

v_gene: TRBV10-3
abundance: many
d_gene: TRBD1
j_gene: TRBJ1-5
CDR3nt: TGTGCCATCAGTGAGTCGCTGCGTCAGGGGGCGCGCGGGATCCGGCCCCAGCATTTT
CDR3aa: CAISESLRQGARGIRPQHF

v_gene: TRBV7-2
abundance: -
d_gene: -
j_gene: TRBJ1-1
CDR3nt: TGTGCCAGCAGCGGCCGGGGGTATGAAGCTTTCTTT
CDR3aa: CASSGRGYEAFF

v_gene: TRBV18
abundance: -
d_gene: -
j_gene: TRBJ2-5
CDR3nt: TGTGCCAGCTCATCTACGGGACTGGTGGAGACCCAGTACTTC
CDR3aa: CASSSTGLVETQYF

v_gene: TRBV6-5
abundance: -
d_gene: -
j_gene: TRBJ1-1
CDR3nt: TGTGCCAGTAGAGGGAGGGCGGGCACTGAAGCTTTCTTT
CDR3aa: CASRGRAGTEAFF

v_gene: TRBV6-2/TRBV6-3
abundance: -
d_gene: TRBD1
j_gene: TRBJ1-4
CDR3nt: TGTGCCAGCAGTCAACGGGACAGTCGGAAACTGTTTTTT
CDR3aa: CASSQRDSRKLFF

v_gene: TRBV19
abundance: few
d_gene: TRBD1
j_gene: TRBJ1-2
CDR3nt: TGTGCCATAGGACAGGGGGCGTATGGCTACACCTTC
CDR3aa: CAIGQGAYGYTF

v_gene: TRBV5-1
abundance: -
d_gene: -
j_gene: TRBJ1-5
CDR3nt: TGCGCCAGCAGCGAGGACAGCAGGCATCAGCCCCAGCATTTT
CDR3aa: CASSEDSRHQPQHF

v_gene: TRBV28
abundance: -
d_gene: -
j_gene: TRBJ1-2
CDR3nt: TGTGCCAGCAGCCGAGAGATCTATGGCTACACCTTC
CDR3aa: CASSREIYGYTF

v_gene: TRBV18
abundance: -
d_gene: TRBD1
j_gene: TRBJ1-5
CDR3nt: TGTGCCAGCTCACCACGGGACAGCCTCTATAGCAATCAGCCCCAGCATTTT
CDR3aa: CASSPRDSLYSNQPQHF

v_gene: TRBV2
abundance: -
d_gene: -
j_gene: TRBJ2-3
CDR3nt: TGTGCCAGCAGCCTCCAAGACTTGAGCACAGATACGCAGTATTTT
CDR3aa: CASSLQDLSTDTQYF

v_gene: TRBV6-5
abundance: -
d_gene: -
j_gene: TRBJ1-2
CDR3nt: TGTGCCAGCAGTTTTCGGGGGGCGCTCGGCTACACCTTC
CDR3aa: CASSFRGALGYTF

v_gene: TRBV28
abundance: -
d_gene: -
j_gene: TRBJ2-7
CDR3nt: TGTGCCAGCAGTTTGAGGAACGAGCAGTACTTC
CDR3aa: CASSLRNEQYF

v_gene: TRBV9
abundance: -
d_gene: -
j_gene: TRBJ2-2
CDR3nt: TGTGCCAGCGCAGGTCAGGGACAAACGAACACCGGGGAGCTGTTTTTT
CDR3aa: CASAGQGQTNTGELFF

v_gene: TRBV28
abundance: -
d_gene: TRBD2
j_gene: TRBJ2-7
CDR3nt: TGTGCCAGCAGTCCTGCGACTAGCGGGAGGCTCGAGCAGTACTTC
CDR3aa: CASSPATSGRLEQYF

v_gene: TRBV12-3/TRBV12-4
abundance: -
d_gene: -
j_gene: TRBJ1-2
CDR3nt: TGTGCCAGCAGTTCCGGGGATAGGGGCTACACCTTC
CDR3aa: CASSSGDRGYTF

v_gene: TRBV2
abundance: -
d_gene: TRBD1
j_gene: TRBJ1-5
CDR3nt: TGTGCCAGCAGTCGCCAGGGGGCTGGGCAGCCCCAGCATTTT
CDR3aa: CASSRQGAGQPQHF